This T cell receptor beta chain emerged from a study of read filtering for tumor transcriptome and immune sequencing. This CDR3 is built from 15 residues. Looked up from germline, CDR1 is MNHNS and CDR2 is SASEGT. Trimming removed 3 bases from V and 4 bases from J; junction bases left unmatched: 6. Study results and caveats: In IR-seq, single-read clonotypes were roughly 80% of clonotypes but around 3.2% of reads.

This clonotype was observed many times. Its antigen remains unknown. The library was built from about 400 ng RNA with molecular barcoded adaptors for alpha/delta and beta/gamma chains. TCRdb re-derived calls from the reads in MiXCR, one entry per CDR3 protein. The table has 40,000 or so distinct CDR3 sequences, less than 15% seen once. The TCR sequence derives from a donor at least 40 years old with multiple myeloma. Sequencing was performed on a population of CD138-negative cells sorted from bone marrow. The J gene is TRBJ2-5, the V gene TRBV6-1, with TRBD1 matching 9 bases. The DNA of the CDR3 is TGTGCCAGCAGTGATGAAAACAGGGGGCCAGAGACCCAGTACTTC. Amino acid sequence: CASSDENRGPETQYF.